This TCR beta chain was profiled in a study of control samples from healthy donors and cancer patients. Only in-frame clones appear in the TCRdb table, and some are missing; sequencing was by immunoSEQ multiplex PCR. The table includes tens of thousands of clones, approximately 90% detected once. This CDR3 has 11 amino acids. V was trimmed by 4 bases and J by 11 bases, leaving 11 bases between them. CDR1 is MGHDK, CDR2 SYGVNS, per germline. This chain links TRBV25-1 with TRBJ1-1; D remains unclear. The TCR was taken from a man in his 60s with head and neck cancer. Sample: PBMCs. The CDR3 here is CASSGASGAFF. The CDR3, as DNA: TGTGCCAGCAGTGGTGCCAGCGGGGCTTTCTTT. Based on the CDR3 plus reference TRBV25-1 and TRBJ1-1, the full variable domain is EADIYQTPRYLVIGTGKKITLECSQTMGHDKMYWYQQDPGMELHLIHYSYGVNSTEKGDLSSESTVSRIRTEHFPLTLESARPSHTSQYLCASSGASGAFFGQGTRLTVV.